This is a list of T cell receptor beta chains from one sample in a study of cytomegalovirus exposure and HLA in healthy donors. Method: immunoSEQ multiplex PCR; TCRdb's copy keeps in-frame clones and lacks some. The profile shows roughly 50,000 clones, approximately 86% of them singletons. The sample was PBMCs. These receptors all come from a woman in her late teens or twenties in good health and CMV-seronegative. The CDR3 runs from the conserved cysteine through the conserved F or W. The order of the fields is clone size, V gene, J gene, CDR3 length, D gene, CDR3 DNA, CDR3 protein. The D gene is left open where the match is weak. A row's size may be missing; if present it is once, few, many or a size class.

size: once
V: TRBV28
J: TRBJ1-6
length: 16
D: TRBD1
DNA: TGTGCCAGCAGTTCCCCCGGGACAGGGGTTAATTCACCCCTCCACTTT
CDR3: CASSSPGTGVNSPLHF

size: few
V: TRBV25-1
J: TRBJ2-3
length: 14
D: TRBD1
DNA: TGTGCCAGCGGACAGACAGGGATCACAGATACGCAGTATTTT
CDR3: CASGQTGITDTQYF

size: -
V: TRBV27
J: TRBJ2-5
length: 16
D: -
DNA: TGTGCCAGCAGAACCTTTCAGGGGCAGAAGCAAGAGACCCAGTACTTC
CDR3: CASRTFQGQKQETQYF

size: -
V: TRBV19
J: TRBJ2-7
length: 17
D: TRBD2
DNA: TGTGCCAGTAGTAGGGGGACTAGCGGGACCTTTATCAACGAGCAGTACTTC
CDR3: CASSRGTSGTFINEQYF

size: -
V: TRBV19
J: TRBJ2-7
length: 11
D: -
DNA: TGTGCCAGTAGTTGGGGGGTCGAGCAGTACTTC
CDR3: CASSWGVEQYF

size: -
V: TRBV11-2
J: TRBJ1-2
length: 15
D: TRBD1
DNA: TGTGCCAGCAGCCCCACAGGGGGCGCTAACTATGGCTACACCTTC
CDR3: CASSPTGGANYGYTF

size: -
V: TRBV28
J: TRBJ1-5
length: 15
D: -
DNA: TGTGCCAGCAGTTCGCCTGTGAGGGTCGGGCAGCCCCAGCATTTT
CDR3: CASSSPVRVGQPQHF

size: few
V: TRBV7-9
J: TRBJ1-2
length: 13
D: -
DNA: TGTGCCAGCAGCTTTGAAGCCTCCTATGGCTACACCTTC
CDR3: CASSFEASYGYTF

size: -
V: TRBV27
J: TRBJ1-5
length: 14
D: -
DNA: TGTGCCAGCAGTTTCTCGACGGGACAATGGCCCCAGCATTTT
CDR3: CASSFSTGQWPQHF

size: -
V: TRBV27
J: TRBJ1-3
length: 16
D: -
DNA: TGTGCCAGCAGTTTACAGGCAGGGTACTCTGGAAACACCATATATTTT
CDR3: CASSLQAGYSGNTIYF

size: -
V: TRBV29-1
J: TRBJ2-7
length: 12
D: -
DNA: TGCAGCGTTGTTGGCAGACTATACGAGCAGTACTTC
CDR3: CSVVGRLYEQYF

size: -
V: TRBV18
J: TRBJ2-1
length: 13
D: -
DNA: TGTGCCAGCTCAACGGGGCGGGGAAATGAGCAGTTCTTC
CDR3: CASSTGRGNEQFF

size: -
V: TRBV28
J: TRBJ2-5
length: 16
D: TRBD2
DNA: TGTGCCAGCAGTTTATCCGCCCGGGGGGGTTCAGAGACCCAGTACTTC
CDR3: CASSLSARGGSETQYF